This TCR beta chain came from a study of beta chain features in type 1 diabetes. The study's findings and limits: Sequencing of cDNA might inflate the share of cells that strongly express TCR. For type 1 diabetes patients, VDJ junctions showed fewer insertions and more deletions. Researchers report that Type 1 diabetes patients had moderately but significantly shorter TCRB CDR3s across all four CD4+ subsets.

With regard to this clone: Its cognate antigen is unknown.

Germline-derived CDR1 and CDR2 are LNHNV and YYDKDF (reference sequence). V was clipped by 3 bases and J by 0 bases; unmatched bases: 4. This CDR3 is built from 16 residues. The isolated RNA, all of it, was reverse transcribed, so expressed TCRB transcripts were what got sequenced. The method was immunoSEQ multiplex PCR; TCRdb's version includes in-frame clones alone and lacks a portion of them. Of around 250,000 clones listed, roughly 14% were seen once; the top ten hold about 0.019%. The rearrangement links TRBV15 to TRBJ1-5; 8 nucleotides match TRBD1. The sample comprised naive CD4+ T cells from blood. This clonotype originated in a man aged 25-45 years with type 1 diabetes. CDR3 bases: TGTGCCACCAGCAGGGACAGGGATTATAGCAATCAGCCCCAGCATTTT. It yields the protein CATSRDRDYSNQPQHF.